The next 29 T cell receptor beta chains were all read from a single sample in a study of cytomegalovirus exposure and HLA in healthy donors. Vbeta (60) and Jbeta (13) primers were used in the PCR. Only in-frame clones appear in the TCRdb table, and some are missing; sequencing was by immunoSEQ multiplex PCR. The sample lists 120,000 to 150,000 clones, approximately 88% occurring once. Sequencing input: PBMCs. The receptor set was obtained from a woman between 40 and 55 years old in good health and CMV-seronegative.

The V and J genes are TRBV5-1 and TRBJ2-2, with D unclear. CDR1 and CDR2 from the germline V gene are SGHRS and YFSETQ. V was pared by 4 bases and J by 2 bases, with 6 bases between. CDR3 size: 13 residues. In DNA, the CDR3 is TGCGCCAGCAGCCCCTACAACACCGGGGAGCTGTTTTTT. Its translation is CASSPYNTGELFF.

The J gene is TRBJ1-1, the V gene TRBV10-3, with 10 bases fitting TRBD1. The V and J ends lost 3 bases and 3 bases, in that order; junction bases with no gene match: 7. The CDR3 length is 16 residues. Per the germline V gene, CDR1 is ENHRY and CDR2 is SYGVKD. The chain's CDR3 is CAISDPGTGEDTEAFF. In DNA form, the CDR3 reads TGTGCCATCAGTGATCCGGGGACAGGGGAGGACACTGAAGCTTTCTTT.

J is TRBJ2-3 and V is TRBV30, with 11 positions matching TRBD2. CDR3 size: 16 residues. With V trimmed by 0 bases and J by 13 bases, 15 bases remained unmatched. Germline V gene data show CDR1 as GTSNPN and CDR2 as SVGIG (reference sequence). CDR3 DNA sequence: TGTGCCTGGAGTGTCTCCGGGACTAGCGGAGATACTCAAAAGTATTTT. It yields the protein CAWSVSGTSGDTQKYF.

The chain employs TRBV9 and TRBJ1-2; 8 nucleotides line up with TRBD1. The CDR3 spans 16 residues. Looked up from germline, CDR1 is SGDLS and CDR2 is YYNGEE. V lost 4 bases and J lost 0; bases outside the gene matches: 8. The CDR3 loop reads CASSPQGTGANYGYTF. CDR3 DNA: TGTGCCAGCAGCCCCCAAGGGACAGGAGCTAACTATGGCTACACCTTC.

The chain combines TRBV7-9 with TRBJ2-2, with 9 bases identical to TRBD1. CDR3 size: 17 residues. V lost 5 bases and J lost 6; bases outside the gene matches: 13. Germline-derived CDR1 and CDR2 are SEHNR and FQNEAQ (reference sequence). This CDR3 is CASSLPGQGFFSGELFF. The CDR3 DNA follows: TGTGCCAGCAGCCTGCCGGGACAGGGCTTTTTTTCCGGGGAGCTGTTTTTT.

This clone was recorded a few times. This rearrangement joins TRBV5-5 to TRBJ2-5; TRBD2 agrees at 10 bases. CDR3 length: 15 residues. The ends lost 0 bases at V and 3 bases at J; junction bases unmatched: 2. Germline V lookup: CDR1 SGHKS, CDR2 YYEKEE (reference sequence). This chain's CDR3 is CASSLEGTSEETQYF. The DNA of the CDR3 is TGTGCCAGCAGCTTGGAGGGGACTAGCGAAGAGACCCAGTACTTC. Filled out from reference TRBV5-5 and TRBJ2-5, the complete variable domain reads DAGVTQSPTHLIKTRGQQVTLRCSPISGHKSVSWYQQVLGQGPQFIFQYYEKEERGRGNFPDRFSARQFPNYSSELNVNALLLGDSALYLCASSLEGTSEETQYFGPGTRLLVL.

J is TRBJ2-1 and V is TRBV5-1, with D hard to call. V was cut by 2 bases and J by 3 bases, with 6 bases left in between. Looked up from germline, CDR1 is SGHRS and CDR2 is YFSETQ. The CDR3 is made up of 13 amino acids. As DNA, the CDR3 is TGCGCCAGCAGCTTTCAGGTCTACAATGAGCAGTTCTTC. This encodes CASSFQVYNEQFF.

V is TRBV5-1 and J is TRBJ2-1, with 11 bases that match TRBD2. The ends lost 0 bases at V and 5 bases at J; junction bases unmatched: 1. This CDR3 is built from 15 residues. Germline V gives CDR1 SGHRS, CDR2 YFSETQ. DNA for the CDR3: TGCGCCAGCAGCTTGGTGACTAGCGGGAACAATGAGCAGTTCTTC. This encodes CASSLVTSGNNEQFF.

The rearrangement uses TRBV7-6 and TRBJ2-7; TRBD2 agrees at 7 bases. V was pared by 5 bases and J by 1 base, with 11 bases of the junction left unmatched. This CDR3 has 16 residues. The germline V gene encodes CDR1 SGHVS and CDR2 FNYEAQ. Here the CDR3 DNA reads TGTGCCAGCAGCCCTAGCCCCTTGCGGGAGTCCTACGAGCAGTACTTC. This encodes CASSPSPLRESYEQYF.

There are a few counts of this clone. J is TRBJ2-3 and V is TRBV6-4; 12 bases are a match to TRBD2. Germline V gene lookup returns CDR1 MRHNA and CDR2 SNTAGT. The CDR3 runs 15 residues. V dropped 4 bases and J dropped 3; count of bases not matched to a gene: 2. CDR3 nucleotides: TGTGCCAGCAGTGCGACTAGCGGGAGTACAGATACGCAGTATTTT. It codes for CASSATSGSTDTQYF.

The chain combines TRBV7-2 with TRBJ2-7; the D gene is possibly TRBD2 (6 bases). The CDR3 has 15 residues. Germline CDR1 and CDR2: SGHTA and FQGNSA. Trimming removed 4 bases at V and 4 bases at J, with 17 bases between. CDR3 nucleotide sequence: TGTGCCAGCAGCTCCCCCGGGAGCGGGCGGTACGAGCAGTACTTC. Translated: CASSSPGSGRYEQYF.

The chain carries TRBV5-6 and TRBJ2-3; D remains ambiguous. This CDR3 comprises 15 residues. Germline V gives CDR1 SGHDT, CDR2 YYEEEE. Trimming shortened V by 3 bases and J by 2 bases, and 13 bases separated the two germline ends. The DNA for the CDR3 is TGTGCCAGCAGCTCTAGTGCGGAGCCCACAGATACGCAGTATTTT. Its protein is CASSSSAEPTDTQYF.

V and J are TRBV5-6 and TRBJ2-7; 16 bases match TRBD2. The length of the CDR3 is 15 residues. Germline trimming cut 5 bases from V and 7 bases from J; bases unmatched to any gene: 6. CDR1 and CDR2 (germline): SGHDT, YYEEEE. The CDR3 sequence is CASSRTGLAGGEQYF. CDR3 DNA: TGTGCCAGCAGTCGAACGGGACTAGCGGGAGGGGAGCAGTACTTC.

The rearrangement uses TRBV12-5 and TRBJ1-5, with TRBD1 identical over 11 bases. CDR3 length: 15 amino acids. Germline lookup yields CDR1 LGHNT and CDR2 FRNRAP. The trim removed 3 bases at V and 6 bases at J, leaving 4 bases unmatched. This CDR3 is CASGFSGTGGQPQHF. The CDR3 region has the DNA TGTGCTAGTGGTTTCTCCGGGACAGGGGGTCAGCCCCAGCATTTT.

The CDR3 DNA follows: TGCGCCAGCAGCCAAGCTCCCGGCGGACAGGGTTGGCGGGGACCCACAGATACGCAGTATTTT. Residues: CASSQAPGGQGWRGPTDTQYF. V is TRBV4-3 and J is TRBJ2-3; the match to TRBD1 covers 8 bases. Germline trimming cut 1 base from V and 2 bases from J; bases unmatched to any gene: 20. There are 21 residues in the CDR3. From germline, CDR1 is LGHNA and CDR2 YSLEER.

The J gene is TRBJ2-2, the V gene TRBV7-9, with D possibly matching TRBD2 (5 bases). This CDR3 is built from 12 residues. Trimming took 3 bases from V and 8 from J, leaving 7 bases between them. The germline V gene encodes CDR1 SEHNR and CDR2 FQNEAQ (reference sequence). CDR3 nucleotide sequence: TGTGCCAGCAGCTTCCGGGGTGGGGAGCTGTTTTTT. Its translation: CASSFRGGELFF.

This clone is a singleton in its sample. V usage is TRBV5-1 and J usage is TRBJ2-2, with 10 bases identical to TRBD2. There are 16 residues in the CDR3. The junction had 7 bases not matched to a gene; V was cut back by 6 bases and J by 2 bases. Per the germline V gene, CDR1 is SGHRS and CDR2 is YFSETQ. This CDR3 is CASTKVAGGNTGELFF. Here the CDR3 DNA reads TGCGCCAGCACCAAAGTAGCGGGAGGCAACACCGGGGAGCTGTTTTTT.

V gene TRBV6-1 combines with J gene TRBJ2-1; 16 bases map to TRBD2. With 4 bases clipped from V and 3 bases from J, the junction kept 6 bases outside the gene matches. This CDR3 has 18 amino acids. Germline assignment: CDR1 MNHNS and CDR2 SASEGT. The CDR3 sequence: CASSAGTSGRGVYNEQFF. CDR3 DNA sequence: TGTGCCAGCAGTGCGGGGACTAGCGGGAGGGGGGTCTACAATGAGCAGTTCTTC.

The chain is built from TRBV5-5 and TRBJ2-2; 10 bases fit TRBD1. Germline loops: CDR1 SGHKS, CDR2 YYEKEE (reference sequence). This CDR3 spans 15 amino acids. J was trimmed by 4 bases and V by 4 bases; bases with no gene match: 4. The CDR3 sequence is CASSRTGGFTGELFF. The CDR3 nucleotides read TGTGCCAGCAGCCGGACAGGGGGGTTCACCGGGGAGCTGTTTTTT. The entire variable domain, with the rest obtained from reference TRBV5-5 and TRBJ2-2, is as follows: DAGVTQSPTHLIKTRGQQVTLRCSPISGHKSVSWYQQVLGQGPQFIFQYYEKEERGRGNFPDRFSARQFPNYSSELNVNALLLGDSALYLCASSRTGGFTGELFFGEGSRLTVL.

The rearrangement links TRBV7-9 to TRBJ2-7; no firm D call. V was trimmed by 1 base and J by 5 bases, leaving 15 bases between them. Per the germline V gene, CDR1 is SEHNR and CDR2 is FQNEAQ (reference sequence). CDR3 size: 15 residues. In DNA form, the CDR3 reads TGTGCCAGCAGCTTAGTTGGTGTCGCAGGTGACGAGCAGTACTTC. Translated: CASSLVGVAGDEQYF.

The rearrangement uses TRBV6-5 and TRBJ1-5, with 7 nucleotides matching TRBD1. Germline assignment: CDR1 MNHEY and CDR2 SVGAGI. After removal of 5 bases from V and 3 bases from J, the junction contained 7 bases not matched to a gene. The CDR3 has 15 amino acids. The DNA of the CDR3 is TGTGCCAGCAGTGCCGGGACAGTCGTCAATCAGCCCCAGCATTTT. It encodes CASSAGTVVNQPQHF.

The rearrangement joins TRBV28 to TRBJ2-7, with 12 bases aligning to TRBD2. With 4 bases clipped from V and 4 bases from J, the junction kept 20 bases outside the gene matches. CDR3 length: 20 residues. Germline V gene data show CDR1 as MDHEN and CDR2 as SYDVKM. The CDR3 region has the DNA TGTGCCAGCAGTTCCCACCGGACTAGCGGGACTTCATGGGGAATTTACGAGCAGTACTTC. This gives the protein CASSSHRTSGTSWGIYEQYF.

The gene calls are TRBV5-1 and TRBJ2-3; 7 positions agree with TRBD2. The CDR3 length is 16 residues. Germline V lookup: CDR1 SGHRS, CDR2 YFSETQ. V dropped 0 bases and J dropped 4; count of bases not matched to a gene: 8. As DNA, the CDR3 is TGCGCCAGCAGCTTGGTGGGCGCGGGAGACTCAGATACGCAGTATTTT. Residues: CASSLVGAGDSDTQYF.

The rearrangement links TRBV2 to TRBJ2-1, with D unclear. Looked up from germline, CDR1 is SNHLY and CDR2 is FYNNEI. Trimming left V 7 bases short and J 0 bases short, with 10 bases between. The CDR3 consists of 14 residues. This CDR3 is CASNPVSSYNEQFF. CDR3 nucleotides: TGTGCCAGCAATCCCGTGAGCTCCTACAATGAGCAGTTCTTC. The full variable domain, with the rest looked up from reference TRBV2 and TRBJ2-1, is EPEVTQTPSHQVTQMGQEVILRCVPISNHLYFYWYRQILGQKVEFLVSFYNNEISEKSEIFDDQFSVERPDGSNFTLKIRSTKLEDSAMYFCASNPVSSYNEQFFGPGTRLTVL.

The DNA for the CDR3 is TGTGCCAGCTCACCGAGGGAGATCTCGAACACTGAAGCTTTCTTT. Translation: CASSPREISNTEAFF. The rearrangement joins TRBV18 to TRBJ1-1; D not resolved. Trimming pared 3 bases from V and 1 base from J, leaving 12 bases between. Germline V CDR1 and CDR2: KGHSH, LQKENI. The CDR3 consists of 15 residues.

V is TRBV10-3 and J is TRBJ2-1; no definite D call. The V and J ends lost 4 bases and 8 bases respectively, with 12 bases between them. The CDR3 is made up of 13 amino acids. Looked up from germline, CDR1 is ENHRY and CDR2 is SYGVKD. CDR3 region: CAISVNPTDEQFF. CDR3 nucleotide sequence: TGTGCCATCAGTGTCAACCCCACAGATGAGCAGTTCTTC.

This chain joins TRBV7-6 and TRBJ2-7; TRBD2 aligns across 14 bases. The CDR3 sequence is 15 residues long. Germline-derived CDR1 and CDR2 are SGHVS and FNYEAQ. J gave up 7 bases and V 6 bases, and 8 bases lay outside the gene matches. For the CDR3, the DNA is TGTGCCAGCAGTTCAGGGACTAGCGGGAGTTTTGAGCAGTACTTC. Amino acids: CASSSGTSGSFEQYF.

In regard to this clone: The same CDR3 is also encoded by other DNA sequences in this sample. J is TRBJ2-7 and V is TRBV28; 8 bases are shared with TRBD2. Per the germline V gene, CDR1 is MDHEN and CDR2 is SYDVKM. The CDR3 contains 15 residues. Trimming at V came to 9 bases and at J to 9 bases, leaving 19 bases not matched to a gene. The DNA of the CDR3 is TGTGCCAGTAGTCCCGCCCCGCCGGGAGGGAAATCGCAGTACTTC. Protein: CASSPAPPGGKSQYF. The full variable domain, its missing parts supplied by reference TRBV28 and TRBJ2-7, is DVKVTQSSRYLVKRTGEKVFLECVQDMDHENMFWYRQDPGLGLRLIYFSYDVKMKEKGDIPEGYSVSREKKERFSLILESASTNQTSMYLCASSPAPPGGKSQYFGPGTRLTVT.

The rearrangement uses TRBV6-5 and TRBJ1-3, with D unresolved. This CDR3 contains 15 residues. V lost 0 bases and J 2 bases, leaving 8 bases between the germline ends. Germline CDR1 and CDR2: MNHEY and SVGAGI. CDR3 nucleotides: TGTGCCAGCAGTTACTCGAGGACTCCTGGAAACACCATATATTTT. Protein sequence: CASSYSRTPGNTIYF.